Below are 18 T cell receptor beta chains sequenced from a single sample in a study of T cells after yellow fever vaccination. TCRdb ran MiXCR on the 5' RACE reads and lists one entry per CDR3 protein. The repertoire has about 130,000 distinct CDR3 sequences, roughly 8.2% of them found once; the top ten carry 40%. Sequences were derived from CD8+ T cells sorted from PBMCs, sampled on the day of the yellow fever booster vaccination. The receptors stem from a man aged 18 to 30 who received the YFV17D yellow fever vaccine.

The rearrangement uses TRBV4-3 and TRBJ1-5; possibly TRBD1 for D (5 bases). The CDR3 sequence is 13 residues long. Germline CDR1 is LGHNA and CDR2 is YSLEER. Trimming cost V 3 bases and J 7 bases, with 10 bases left between them. The CDR3 DNA reads TGCGCCAGCAGCCAGACCCAGGGCCAGCCCCAGCATTTT. Translating it yields CASSQTQGQPQHF.

This clonotype showed up just a few times. The chain employs TRBV5-1 and TRBJ1-1, with D uncertain. V was shortened by 2 bases and J by 1 base, with 9 bases between the two germline ends. The CDR3 runs to 14 residues. Germline V gives CDR1 SGHRS, CDR2 YFSETQ. The CDR3 DNA follows: TGCGCCAGCAGCTTCCGCAGAGCGAACACTGAAGCTTTCTTT. It is translated as CASSFRRANTEAFF.

The chain carries TRBV27 and TRBJ1-5; maybe TRBD1 (5 bases). This CDR3 is built from 14 residues. Per germline, CDR1 MNHEY and CDR2 SMNVEV (reference sequence). V was clipped by 3 bases and J by 4 bases, with 10 bases between them. The CDR3 spells CASSFQGRNQPQHF. The CDR3, as DNA: TGTGCCAGCAGTTTCCAGGGAAGAAATCAGCCCCAGCATTTT.

This sequence joins TRBV4-1 and TRBJ1-3; TRBD1 matches at 7 bases. This CDR3 comprises 16 residues. Unmatched junction bases numbered 3, after V lost 1 base and J lost 0 bases. Germline CDR1 reads MGHRA; CDR2 reads YSYEKL. Here the CDR3 DNA reads TGCGCCAGCAGCCAAGGGACAGGACACTCTGGAAACACCATATATTTT. Protein sequence: CASSQGTGHSGNTIYF.

The chain combines TRBV5-1 with TRBJ2-1; D possibly matches TRBD1 or TRBD2 (6 bases each). The CDR3 totals 16 residues. V was pared by 0 bases and J by 2 bases, with 12 bases between. The germline CDR1 and CDR2 sequences are SGHRS and YFSETQ. The CDR3, as DNA: TGCGCCAGCAGCTTGGCCGGGGGCGATACCTACAATGAGCAGTTCTTC. Encoded protein: CASSLAGGDTYNEQFF.

The chain combines TRBV6-2 or TRBV6-3 with TRBJ2-1, with 9 positions matching TRBD1. Germline V gene data show CDR1 as MNHEY and CDR2 as SVGEGT. V shed 6 bases, J shed 4 bases, and the junction held 7 bases outside the gene matches. The CDR3 extends over 15 amino acids. CDR3 amino acids: CASSWTGAPYNEQFF. Written as DNA, the CDR3 is TGTGCCAGCAGCTGGACAGGGGCCCCATACAATGAGCAGTTCTTC.

This chain uses TRBV12-3 or TRBV12-4 with TRBJ1-2; D is unclear. The CDR3 sequence is 15 residues long. The V gene lost 2 bases and the J gene lost 4 bases, with 14 bases spanning the gap. CDR3 region: CASSLHGDVGYGYTF. For the CDR3, the DNA is TGTGCCAGCAGTTTACACGGGGATGTTGGCTATGGCTACACCTTC.

The chain has TRBV30 and TRBJ2-1, with 10 positions matching TRBD1. CDR1 is GTSNPN, CDR2 SVGIG, per germline (reference sequence). V lost 4 bases, J lost 7 bases, and 7 bases stayed unmatched. The CDR3 is made up of 14 amino acids. CDR3 nucleotides: TGTGCCTGGAAGGACAGGGGGTTGGTTAATGAGCAGTTCTTC. Translation: CAWKDRGLVNEQFF.

This chain links TRBV10-3 with TRBJ1-1, with 8 bases aligning to TRBD1. The length of the CDR3 is 16 residues. Germline V gene lookup returns CDR1 ENHRY and CDR2 SYGVKD. With V trimmed by 3 bases and J by 5 bases, 11 bases remained unmatched. CDR3 nucleotides: TGTGCCATCAGTGACGACAGGGGAGGATGGGGGACTGAAGCTTTCTTT. Translated, it gives CAISDDRGGWGTEAFF.

This clonotype was observed a handful of times. CDR3 nucleotides: TGTGCCAGCAGCTCAGGCCCCGGGAACCTATACGAGCAGTACGTC. Translation gives CASSSGPGNLYEQYV. The rearrangement uses TRBV7-9 and TRBJ2-7, with a tentative D call TRBD2 (5 bases). CDR3 length: 15 residues. Germline CDR1 reads SEHNR; CDR2 reads FQNEAQ (reference sequence). The V end lost 4 bases, the J end lost 4 bases, and 17 bases lay between the germline ends.

This rearrangement joins TRBV4-1 to TRBJ1-1; no definite D call. This CDR3 contains 16 residues. Per germline, CDR1 MGHRA and CDR2 YSYEKL. V gave up 0 bases and J gave up 4 bases, with 15 bases separating them. The CDR3 reads CASSQDYERWVTEAFF. The CDR3 DNA reads TGCGCCAGCAGCCAAGACTACGAGCGGTGGGTCACTGAAGCTTTCTTT.

V usage is TRBV7-9 and J usage is TRBJ1-2, with D hard to call. This CDR3 contains 8 residues. Per the germline V gene, CDR1 is SEHNR and CDR2 is FQNEAQ (reference sequence). The V gene lost 1 base and the J gene lost 13 bases, with 1 base spanning the gap. The CDR3 bases are TGTGCCAGCAGCTTAGGCACCTTC. Encoded protein: CASSLGTF.

This sequence joins TRBV4-1 and TRBJ1-1; D is ambiguous. There are 16 residues in the CDR3. Trimming took 2 bases from V and 1 from J, leaving 14 bases between them. Germline CDR1 MGHRA, CDR2 YSYEKL. The CDR3 region is CASSQRFHSRNTEAFF. The CDR3 nucleotides read TGCGCCAGCAGCCAAAGGTTCCATTCGAGGAACACTGAAGCTTTCTTT.

The chain employs TRBV15 and TRBJ2-5; D remains unclear. Looked up from germline, CDR1 is LNHNV and CDR2 is YYDKDF (reference sequence). The CDR3 is 11 amino acids. V lost 2 bases to trimming and J lost 4 bases, with 2 bases between them. The CDR3 sequence: CATSRRETQYF. The DNA of the CDR3 is TGTGCCACCAGCAGACGAGAGACCCAGTACTTC.

In this sample, this clonotype turned up many times. The chain carries TRBV6-2 or TRBV6-3 and TRBJ1-6; no firm D call. Trimming stripped 2 bases from V and 8 bases from J, with 25 bases between. The CDR3 has 19 residues. Germline assignment: CDR1 MNHEY and CDR2 SVGEGT. DNA of the CDR3: TGTGCCAGCAGTTACCGAGGGATTCGTTGGCCGGGATGGTATTCACCCCTCCACTTT. It codes for CASSYRGIRWPGWYSPLHF.

This clonotype was detected only a few times. This chain uses TRBV19 with TRBJ1-5; TRBD1 agrees at 7 bases. The trim removed 10 bases at V and 4 bases at J, leaving 13 bases unmatched. Germline CDR1 reads LNHDA; CDR2 reads SQIVND (reference sequence). This CDR3 comprises 15 residues. This CDR3 is CATSRGGYGNQPQHF. For the CDR3, the DNA is TGTGCCACTTCCAGAGGGGGCTACGGGAATCAGCCCCAGCATTTT.

This clonotype was seen repeatedly, ten times or more. The chain joins TRBV2 to TRBJ2-5, with a tentative D call TRBD1 (6 bases). The CDR3 covers 13 residues. Germline V lookup: CDR1 SNHLY, CDR2 FYNNEI. The V gene lost 9 bases and the J gene lost 2 bases, with 13 bases spanning the gap. CDR3 DNA: TGTGCCAGTAGCAGGGGCGAACAAGAGACCCAGTACTTC. It is translated as CASSRGEQETQYF.

The chain employs TRBV9 and TRBJ2-5, with D uncertain. The CDR3 totals 14 residues. With 4 bases removed from V and 4 bases from J, the gap between germline ends came to 14 bases. Germline assignment: CDR1 SGDLS and CDR2 YYNGEE. This chain's CDR3 is CASSQVGNGETQYF. CDR3 sequence (DNA): TGTGCCAGCAGCCAGGTGGGGAATGGAGAGACCCAGTACTTC.